A single sample is the source of the 8 T cell receptor beta chains below, sequenced in a study of shared clonotypes between healthy human individuals. Here immunoSEQ multiplex PCR was the method, and the copy in TCRdb shows in-frame clones only, minus some. The sample includes about 2 million clones, about 95% of them seen just once. Terminally differentiated effector memory CD45RA+ cells were left out of the naive CD8 fraction, which was CD45RO-negative and positively selected for CCR7. Source material: naive CD8+ T cells sorted from blood. The receptors were gathered from a man between 18 and 35 years old in good health.

V is TRBV10-2 and J is TRBJ2-7; D may be TRBD2 (5 bases). Germline CDR1 is WSHSY and CDR2 is SAAADI. Trimming took off 10 bases at V and 3 bases at J, with 13 bases between the two ends. The CDR3 extends over 12 amino acids. The CDR3 here is CATRGYSYEQYF. In DNA form, the CDR3 reads TGCGCCACCCGGGGTTACAGCTACGAGCAGTACTTC.

The J gene is TRBJ1-2, the V gene TRBV7-9; no firm D call. In germline, CDR1 is SEHNR, CDR2 FQNEAQ (reference sequence). This CDR3 region has 14 residues. V lost 4 bases to trimming and J lost 4 bases, with 13 bases between them. The CDR3 DNA is TGTGCCAGCAGCTCCTCTGTGGTCGGCTATGGCTACACCTTC. Translation: CASSSSVVGYGYTF.

V is TRBV6-5 and J is TRBJ2-3; no firm D call. CDR3 size: 16 residues. CDR1 is MNHEY, CDR2 SVGAGI, per germline. The V gene lost 0 bases and the J gene lost 2 bases, with 12 bases spanning the gap. The CDR3 region has the DNA TGTGCCAGCAGTTACTCTCTCAGACAATTCACAGATACGCAGTATTTT. Its translation is CASSYSLRQFTDTQYF.

As to this clone: Other DNA sequences from this sample encode an identical CDR3 as well. This chain connects TRBV5-4 to TRBJ1-1; D gene ambiguous. V lost 0 bases and J 4 bases, leaving 4 bases between the germline ends. Germline loops: CDR1 SGHNT, CDR2 YYREEE (reference sequence). The CDR3 runs to 12 residues. The CDR3 region is CASSLAATEAFF. The CDR3 DNA reads as TGTGCCAGCAGCTTGGCGGCCACTGAAGCTTTCTTT.

The table lists this clone with a count of one. The rearrangement joins TRBV5-1 to TRBJ2-1; TRBD2 matches 10 bases. This CDR3 comprises 15 residues. The J segment lost 10 bases and the V segment lost 4 bases, leaving 11 bases of the junction unmatched. Germline assignment: CDR1 SGHRS and CDR2 YFSETQ. The CDR3 coding sequence is TGCGCCAGCAGCCCCCGCCTAGCGGGAGCAGAAGAGCAGTTCTTC. Translating gives CASSPRLAGAEEQFF.

V and J are TRBV21-1 and TRBJ2-7; the table names TRBD1, a call not compared with the DNA. TRBV21-1 constitutes a pseudogene. The CDR3 contains 14 residues. Here the CDR3 DNA reads TGTGCCAGCTTTCCCCGGGACAGGTCCAGGGGGCAGTACTTC. Encoded protein: CASFPRDRSRGQYF.

This clone showed up just once. Other DNA sequences within the sample encode an identical CDR3. The V and J genes are TRBV27 and TRBJ2-7; TRBD1 aligns across 9 bases. The CDR3 consists of 15 residues. Trimming cost V 3 bases and J 3 bases; bases outside gene matches: 6. In germline, CDR1 is MNHEY, CDR2 SMNVEV (reference sequence). As DNA, the CDR3 is TGTGCCAGCAGTTTGGCCGGGACAGGGAACTACGAGCAGTACTTC. Translation gives CASSLAGTGNYEQYF.

The genes are TRBV6-6 and TRBJ1-3; no reliable D call. The V end lost 4 bases, the J end lost 4 bases, and 11 bases lay between the germline ends. The CDR3 is made up of 14 amino acids. Germline loops: CDR1 MNHNY, CDR2 SVGAGI (reference sequence). The CDR3 nucleotides read TGTGCCAGCAGTTTTCGTGACACGGGAAACACCATATATTTT. Translation gives CASSFRDTGNTIYF.